Sequencing of this TCR beta chain was carried out in a study of T cell responses to AZD1222 COVID-19 vaccine. V lost 2 bases to trimming and J lost 6 bases, with 8 bases between them. The CDR3 consists of 12 residues. Germline V gene lookup returns CDR1 SGHRS and CDR2 YFSETQ. Study-level findings and limits: After the peak T cell response, and only then, were repertoires sampled. Nearly half of spike-specific TCRs reportedly go after variant regions that carry no mutations. The number of AZD1222 recipients seropositive at baseline was only 6 or 7. White British donors predominated, females outnumbered males, and clonal diversity was possibly underestimated.

Concerning this clone: Its antigen is unknown.

The assay was immunoSEQ multiplex PCR, and TCRdb's table has in-frame clones only and misses some. The table records 130,000 to 150,000 clones, 88% of them present only once. The source material was peripheral blood, sampled 28 days after the second dose of the MenACWY control vaccine. This receptor was identified in an adult who received the MenACWY meningococcal vaccine as a control. This chain joins TRBV5-1 and TRBJ1-2; D is unclear. The CDR3 here is CASSLDADGYTF. The CDR3 region has the DNA TGCGCCAGCAGCTTAGACGCGGATGGCTACACCTTC.